Detailed here is one T cell receptor (beta chain). Its specificity is unknown. This sample is drawn from a study of identical twins. General observations from the study: Models underestimated TCR alpha sharing (out-of-frame) in monozygotic twins. Conclusions were based on cross-sectional statistical analysis, without following the same donors.

TCRdb independently ran MiXCR on the 5' RACE reads; one entry per CDR3 protein. The table records 450,000 or so distinct CDR3 sequences, over 12% of them present only once. Germline V CDR1 and CDR2: LGHNA, YNFKEQ. Trimming removed 2 bases from V and 0 bases from J; junction bases left unmatched: 11. This CDR3 comprises 20 residues. This sample also belongs to another study, concerning yellow fever vaccine responses in identical twins.

The origin of this receptor is a woman aged 18-30 years in good health. The gene calls are TRBV4-2 and TRBJ2-3; 13 bases are a match to TRBD2. The specimen sequenced was CD4+ T cells sorted from blood. CDR3 sequence: CASSQSHGLAGAPSTDTQYF. CDR3 nucleotide sequence: TGTGCCAGCAGCCAAAGCCACGGACTAGCGGGAGCCCCTAGCACAGATACGCAGTATTTT.